One sample yielded the 4 T cell receptor beta chains listed below, sequenced in a study of T cells in Graves' hyperthyroidism and ophthalmopathy. What was amplified from RNA transcripts were TCR beta CDR3 regions. Researchers ran a first-round RT-PCR on the TCR CDR3 using the HTBI primer set. TCRdb fed the multiplex PCR reads into MiXCR, producing one record per CDR3 protein. The sample lists roughly 700,000 distinct CDR3 sequences, 35% occurring once. Material for sequencing was blood. The receptor source for this set is a woman between 40 and 55 years old with Graves' hyperthyroidism.

This clonotype was recorded at least ten times. The chain joins TRBV13 to TRBJ1-5; TRBD1 is a possible D gene (5 bases). This CDR3 contains 14 residues. Trimming removed 3 bases from V and 6 bases from J, with 12 bases in between. CDR1 is PRHDT, CDR2 FYEKMQ, per germline (reference sequence). As DNA, the CDR3 is TGTGCCAGCAGCTTTTCAGGGACTCCTCAGCCCCAGCATTTT. As protein: CASSFSGTPQPQHF.

This clonotype was picked up many times. The chain couples TRBV7-9 to TRBJ2-2, with TRBD2 identical over 7 bases. The ends lost 1 base at V and 4 bases at J; junction bases unmatched: 9. The CDR3 runs to 17 residues. Looked up from germline, CDR1 is SEHNR and CDR2 is FQNEAQ (reference sequence). The CDR3, as DNA: TGTGCCAGCAGCTTAGTCCAGCTAGCGGTTACCACCGGGGAGCTGTTTTTT. Translation gives CASSLVQLAVTTGELFF.

Comment on this clonotype: This sequence may be a read error, since a much larger clone differs from it by one base. The V call is TRBV19, the J call TRBJ1-5, with D perhaps matching TRBD1 (5 bases). The V end lost 11 bases, the J end lost 4 bases, and 15 bases lay between the germline ends. The CDR3 has 13 residues. Germline CDR1 reads LNHDA; CDR2 reads SQIVND (reference sequence). The CDR3: CAGKWRGNQPQHF. CDR3 bases: TGTGCCGGTAAGTGGAGGGGAAATCAGCCCCAGCATTTT.

This chain connects TRBV19 to TRBJ1-1; weak D call: TRBD1 (6 bases). The V and J ends lost 8 bases and 7 bases respectively, with 14 bases between them. This CDR3 comprises 12 residues. Germline CDR1 and CDR2: LNHDA and SQIVND (reference sequence). Here the CDR3 DNA reads TGTGCCAGTTCCGGGGGCTCGAATGAAGCTTTCTTT. Its protein product is CASSGGSNEAFF.